One TCR beta chain is described in this entry. The specificity of this receptor is unknown. Nothing much larger sits one base from this clone, and base qualities are not available. Germline trimming amounts to 3 bases on V and 2 bases on J, with 10 as the count of junction bases outside the gene matches. CDR1 and CDR2 (ENHRY, SYGVKD) derive from the germline V gene. The CDR3 numbers 18 residues from cysteine through phenylalanine. Only the CDR3 DNA is retained, 54 bases long and in frame from the first base. This record comes from a study of control samples from healthy donors and cancer patients (TCRdb year 2020). The library was obtained by the immunoSEQ multiplex PCR assay. The table was pulled from immuneACCESS by TCRdb, which kept in-frame rearrangements only. Such tables lose some clones; where checked, under half of the loss comes from unresolved V genes, and the rest has no known cause. For this sample the table gives about 130,000 clones, of which approximately 94% were detected only once. Less than 4.5% of the sample rests with the top ten.

Input material: blood. The chain is assembled from TRBV10-3 and TRBJ1-6; the junction holds 7 bases that match TRBD1. This sequence was found in a man in his thirties or forties in good health. The sequenced DNA is TGTGCCATCAGTGAAGGCCAGGGGGGACGGGCCTATAATTCACCCCTCCACTTT. This yields the protein CAISEGQGGRAYNSPLHF.